The source of this T cell receptor (beta chain) is a study of shared clonotypes between healthy human individuals (dated by TCRdb to between 2020 and 2021). Some background on the complete study: The cohort comprised a couple of women and a few men aged 18 to 49 years. Different laboratories and diverse techniques were used to prepare libraries and sequence TCR repertoires, to increase sequencing depth and limit assay-specific biases. Each donor's leukapheresis produced roughly between about 0.9 and 9.5 billion PBMCs. To estimate repertoire size and how much clonotype sharing occurs between individuals, the study deeply sequenced the blood TCR repertoires of several healthy adults.

The donors were healthy, HIV-negative adults who had no recently reported acute infections or vaccinations. Only Caucasian adults living in Nashville, Tennessee, USA were represented among the donors. For unsorted samples, about 90 million PBMCs were counted, and genomic DNA was extracted using the QIAamp DNA Blood Mini kit. Blood was obtained by leukapheresis, after which PBMCs were separated by Ficoll-Histopaque density gradient centrifugation and cryopreserved in liquid nitrogen vapor phase. TCR CDR3 regions were amplified from genomic DNA by multiplex PCR using the deep immunoSEQ assay. Extracted genomic DNA from each cell subset was spread evenly across all wells of several immunoSEQ 96-well plates, with each plate serving as a replicate. For unsorted PBMC, each replicate PCR was loaded with 300 ng genomic DNA, equivalent to around 30,000 T cell genomes. Unsorted PBMC genomic DNA was sequenced across ten immunoSEQ deep assay plates. Purified libraries were quantified with a Qubit 3.0 fluorometer, sized on a Bioanalyzer 2100, and re-quantified with the KAPA Library Quantification kit. Each immunoSEQ 96-well plate was sequenced on its own single-read 150-cycle Illumina NextSeq 550 flow cell. On the authors' methods: Because the immunoSEQ output held only junctional sequences and lacked quality scores, the filtering could not match the filtering applied to full-length reads. To assign V/J genes and CDR3, sequences were annotated against IMGT germline references using PyIR, a Python wrapper for IgBLAST v1.9. Reads were removed for weak V/J assignments (E-value above 1e-6), missing CDR3, stop codons, out-of-frame junctions, or ambiguous translated residues. V3J clonotypes were defined as sequences sharing the same inferred V gene, J gene, and CDR3 amino acid sequence. To compute the percentage overlap between repertoires, the number of shared unique clonotypes was divided by the size of the smaller repertoire. Three approaches were used to assess repertoire richness: RTK rarefaction, the Chao1 estimator, and Recon v2.1 estimates of unobserved clonotypes. What TCRdb holds here is the immuneACCESS table cut down to in-frame rearrangements. Part of the clones is not present; checked against another copy, under half of the missing clones reflect an unresolved V gene, and the others are unexplained. V, J and clone size are taken as reported in that table, and D and trimming were inferred from the DNA itself. The sample contains around 500,000 clones, approximately 84% of them found a single time. Clones ranked in the top ten supply roughly 13% of the sample.

From cysteine to phenylalanine, the CDR3 is 13 amino acids long. The DNA shown is the 39-base CDR3, in frame from base 1. V is trimmed back by 7 bases and J by 1 base, and the junction contains 2 bases that no gene match accounts for. Looking up the germline V gene yields CDR1 SNHLY and CDR2 FYNNEI. Broader findings and caveats from the paper: Because the study included only a small number of donors, the genetic and exposure-history diversity represented was limited. Sampling was restricted to blood, and TCR repertoires in tissue are likely to differ from TCR repertoires in blood. Pairwise subsampling indicated that sequencing depth was expected to affect the degree of clonotype sharing among donors.

As for this clone: Its specific antigen is unknown. Nothing much larger sits one base from this clone, and base qualities are not available.

Specimen: PBMCs. The rearrangement joined TRBV2 to TRBJ2-7; a stretch of 9 junction bases matches TRBD1. The sequence was collected from a woman in her thirties or forties in good health. Some clones in this sample may be carry-over from other donors' samples. The DNA sequence follows: TGTGCCAGCAAGGGGACAGGGTCCTACGAGCAGTACTTC. Its amino acids are CASKGTGSYEQYF.